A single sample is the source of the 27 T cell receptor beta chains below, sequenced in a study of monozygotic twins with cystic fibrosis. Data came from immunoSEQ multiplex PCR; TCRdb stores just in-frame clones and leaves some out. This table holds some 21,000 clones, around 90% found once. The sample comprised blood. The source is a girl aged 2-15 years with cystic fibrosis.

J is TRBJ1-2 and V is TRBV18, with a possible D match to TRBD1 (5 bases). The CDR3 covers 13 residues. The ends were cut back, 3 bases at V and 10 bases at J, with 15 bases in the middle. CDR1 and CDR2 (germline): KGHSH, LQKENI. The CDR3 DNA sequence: TGTGCCAGCTCACCGCCCGCCAGGGACTACTACACCTTC. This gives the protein CASSPPARDYYTF.

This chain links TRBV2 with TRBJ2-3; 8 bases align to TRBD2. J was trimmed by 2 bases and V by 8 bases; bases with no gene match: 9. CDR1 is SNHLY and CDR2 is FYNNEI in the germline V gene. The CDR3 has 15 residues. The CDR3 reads CASLGGGPSTDTQYF. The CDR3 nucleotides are TGTGCCAGCCTCGGGGGGGGCCCCTCCACAGATACGCAGTATTTT.

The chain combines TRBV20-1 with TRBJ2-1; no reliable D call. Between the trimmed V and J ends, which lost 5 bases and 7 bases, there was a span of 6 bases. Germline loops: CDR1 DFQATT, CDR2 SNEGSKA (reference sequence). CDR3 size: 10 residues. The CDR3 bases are TGCAGTGCTTATTTTAATGAGCAGTTCTTC. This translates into CSAYFNEQFF.

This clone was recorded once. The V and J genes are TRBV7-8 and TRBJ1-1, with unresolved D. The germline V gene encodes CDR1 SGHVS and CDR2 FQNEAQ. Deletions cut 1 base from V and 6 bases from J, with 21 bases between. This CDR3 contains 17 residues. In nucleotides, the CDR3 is TGTGCCAGCAGCTTAGAGGTTCAGGACCCTGCGCAACCTGAAGCTTTCTTT. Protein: CASSLEVQDPAQPEAFF.

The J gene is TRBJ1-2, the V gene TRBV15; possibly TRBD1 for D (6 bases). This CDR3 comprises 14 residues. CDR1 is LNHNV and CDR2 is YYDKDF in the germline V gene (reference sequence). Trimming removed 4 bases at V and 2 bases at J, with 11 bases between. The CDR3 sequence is CATSTRTANYGYTF. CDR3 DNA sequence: TGTGCCACCAGCACCAGGACAGCCAACTATGGCTACACCTTC. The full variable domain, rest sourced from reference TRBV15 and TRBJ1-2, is DAMVIQNPRYQVTQFGKPVTLSCSQTLNHNVMYWYQQKSSQAPKLLFHYYDKDFNNEADTPDNFQSRRPNTSFCFLDIRSPGLGDTAMYLCATSTRTANYGYTFGSGTRLTVV.

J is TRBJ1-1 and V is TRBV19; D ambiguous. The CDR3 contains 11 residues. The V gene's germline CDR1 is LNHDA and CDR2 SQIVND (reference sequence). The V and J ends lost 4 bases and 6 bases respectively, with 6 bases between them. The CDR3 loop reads CASSTGPEAFF. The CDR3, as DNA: TGTGCCAGTAGTACAGGTCCTGAAGCTTTCTTT.

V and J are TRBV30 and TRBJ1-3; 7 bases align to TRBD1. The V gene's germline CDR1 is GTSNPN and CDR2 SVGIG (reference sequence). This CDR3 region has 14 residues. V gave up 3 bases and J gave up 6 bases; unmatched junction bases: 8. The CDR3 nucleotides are TGTGCCTGGAGGTTGACAGGGAGCGCAAACACCATATATTTT. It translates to CAWRLTGSANTIYF.

The CDR3 protein is CASRVGMGANTEAFF. CDR3 bases: TGTGCCAGCAGGGTGGGAATGGGGGCGAACACTGAAGCTTTCTTT. The gene calls are TRBV9 and TRBJ1-1; tentative D call: TRBD1 (6 bases). CDR1 and CDR2 from the germline V gene are SGDLS and YYNGEE. V was cut by 5 bases and J by 1 base, with 15 bases left in between. There are 15 residues in the CDR3.

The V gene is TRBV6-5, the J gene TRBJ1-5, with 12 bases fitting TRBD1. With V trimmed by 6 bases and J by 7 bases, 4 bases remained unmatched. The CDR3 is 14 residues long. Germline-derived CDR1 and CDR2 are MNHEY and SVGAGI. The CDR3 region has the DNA TGTGCCAGCAGGGGACAGGGGGCTGGGCAGCCCCAGCATTTT. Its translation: CASRGQGAGQPQHF.

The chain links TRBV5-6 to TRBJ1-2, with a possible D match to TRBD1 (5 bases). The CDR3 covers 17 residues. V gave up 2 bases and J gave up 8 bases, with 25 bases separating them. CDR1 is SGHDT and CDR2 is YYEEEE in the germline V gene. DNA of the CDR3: TGTGCCAGCAGCTTCCTAGACGTCCGGGCCTCCCGGGGGGGCTACACCTTC. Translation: CASSFLDVRASRGGYTF.

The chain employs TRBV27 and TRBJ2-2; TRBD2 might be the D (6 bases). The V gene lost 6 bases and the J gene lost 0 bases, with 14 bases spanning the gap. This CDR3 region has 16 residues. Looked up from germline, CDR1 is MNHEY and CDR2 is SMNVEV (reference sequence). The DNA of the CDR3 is TGTGCCAGCAGCAGGGACTCCTTATCGAACACCGGGGAGCTGTTTTTT. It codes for CASSRDSLSNTGELFF.

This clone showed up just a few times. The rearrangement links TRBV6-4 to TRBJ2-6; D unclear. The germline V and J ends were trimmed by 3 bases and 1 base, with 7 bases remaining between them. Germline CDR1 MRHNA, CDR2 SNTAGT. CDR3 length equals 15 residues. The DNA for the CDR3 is TGTGCCAGCAGTGAACAGTATTCTGGGGCCAACGTCCTGACTTTC. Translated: CASSEQYSGANVLTF.

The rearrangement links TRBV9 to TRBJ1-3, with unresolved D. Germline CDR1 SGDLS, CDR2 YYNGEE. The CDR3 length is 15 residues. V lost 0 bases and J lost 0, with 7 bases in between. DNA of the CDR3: TGTGCCAGCAGCGTAGGTACTAGCTCTGGAAACACCATATATTTT. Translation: CASSVGTSSGNTIYF. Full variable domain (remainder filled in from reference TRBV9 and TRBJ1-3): DSGVTQTPKHLITATGQRVTLRCSPRSGDLSVYWYQQSLDQGLQFLIQYYNGEERAKGNILERFSAQQFPDLHSELNLSSLELGDSALYFCASSVGTSSGNTIYFGEGSWLTVV.

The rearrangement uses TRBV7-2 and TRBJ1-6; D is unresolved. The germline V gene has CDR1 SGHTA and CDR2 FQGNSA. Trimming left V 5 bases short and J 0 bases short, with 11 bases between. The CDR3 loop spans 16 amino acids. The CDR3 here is CASSREQSSYNSPLHF. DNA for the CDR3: TGTGCCAGCAGCCGCGAACAGAGCTCCTATAATTCACCCCTCCACTTT.

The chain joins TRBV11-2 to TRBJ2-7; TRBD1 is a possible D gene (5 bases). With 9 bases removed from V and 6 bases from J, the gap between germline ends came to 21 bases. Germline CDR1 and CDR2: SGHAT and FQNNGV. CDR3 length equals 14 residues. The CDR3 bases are TGTGCCAGTTTGGGCGCAGGGATAGGCGGCGAGCAGTACTTC. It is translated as CASLGAGIGGEQYF.

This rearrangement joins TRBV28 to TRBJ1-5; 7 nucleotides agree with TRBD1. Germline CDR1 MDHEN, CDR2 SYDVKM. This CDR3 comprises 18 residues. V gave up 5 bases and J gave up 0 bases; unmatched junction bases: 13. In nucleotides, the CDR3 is TGTGCCAGCAGTCCTCATCCCGGACAGGCTTTTAGCAATCAGCCCCAGCATTTT. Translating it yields CASSPHPGQAFSNQPQHF.

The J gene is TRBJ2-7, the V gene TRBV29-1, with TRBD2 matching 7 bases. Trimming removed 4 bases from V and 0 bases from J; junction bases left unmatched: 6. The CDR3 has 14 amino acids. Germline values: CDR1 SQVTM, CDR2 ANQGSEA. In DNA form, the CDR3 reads TGCAGCGTTGCATCGTGGGAGGGCTCCTACGAGCAGTACTTC. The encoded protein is CSVASWEGSYEQYF.

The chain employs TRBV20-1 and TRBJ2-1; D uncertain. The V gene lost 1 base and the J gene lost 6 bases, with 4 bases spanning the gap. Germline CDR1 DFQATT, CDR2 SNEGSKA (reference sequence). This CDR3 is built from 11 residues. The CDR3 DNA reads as TGCAGTGCTAGAGGGCCCAATGAGCAGTTCTTC. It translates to CSARGPNEQFF.

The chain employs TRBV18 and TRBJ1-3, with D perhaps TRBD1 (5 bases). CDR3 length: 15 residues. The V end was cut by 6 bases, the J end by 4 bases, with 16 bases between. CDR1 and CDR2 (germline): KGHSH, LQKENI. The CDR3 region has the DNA TGTGCCAGCTCCTTGGGGGGGGTTAAAGGAAACACCATATATTTT. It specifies CASSLGGVKGNTIYF.

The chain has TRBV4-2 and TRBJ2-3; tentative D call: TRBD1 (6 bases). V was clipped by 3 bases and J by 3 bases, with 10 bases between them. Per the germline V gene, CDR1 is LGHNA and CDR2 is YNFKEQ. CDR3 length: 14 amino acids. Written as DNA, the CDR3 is TGTGCCAGCAGCCAGGGGGCTACGACAGATACGCAGTATTTT. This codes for CASSQGATTDTQYF.

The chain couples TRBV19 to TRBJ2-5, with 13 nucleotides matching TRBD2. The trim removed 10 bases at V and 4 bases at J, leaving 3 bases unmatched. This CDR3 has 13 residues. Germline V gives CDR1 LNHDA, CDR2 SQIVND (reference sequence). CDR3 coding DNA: TGTGCCACCAGGACTAGCGGGAGAGAGACCCAGTACTTC. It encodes CATRTSGRETQYF.

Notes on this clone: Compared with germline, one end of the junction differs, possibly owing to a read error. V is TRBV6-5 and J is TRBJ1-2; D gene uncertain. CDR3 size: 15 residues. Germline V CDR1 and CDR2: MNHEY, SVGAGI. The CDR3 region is CASSYSRASNYGYTF. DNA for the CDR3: TGTGCCAGCAGCTACTCCCGAGCCTCTAACTATGGCTACACCTTC.

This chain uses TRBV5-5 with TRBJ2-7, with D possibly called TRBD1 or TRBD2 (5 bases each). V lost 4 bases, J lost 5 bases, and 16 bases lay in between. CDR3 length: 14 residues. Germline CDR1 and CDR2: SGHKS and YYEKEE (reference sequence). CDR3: CASSPRDGANEQYF. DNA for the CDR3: TGTGCCAGCAGCCCCCGGGACGGCGCTAACGAGCAGTACTTC.

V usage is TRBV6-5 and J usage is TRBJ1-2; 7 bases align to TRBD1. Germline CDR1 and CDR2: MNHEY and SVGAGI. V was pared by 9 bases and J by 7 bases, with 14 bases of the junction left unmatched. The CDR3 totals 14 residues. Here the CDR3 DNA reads TGTGCCAGTCGCGGTTGGACAGGCTTGTTTGGCTACACCTTC. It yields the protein CASRGWTGLFGYTF.

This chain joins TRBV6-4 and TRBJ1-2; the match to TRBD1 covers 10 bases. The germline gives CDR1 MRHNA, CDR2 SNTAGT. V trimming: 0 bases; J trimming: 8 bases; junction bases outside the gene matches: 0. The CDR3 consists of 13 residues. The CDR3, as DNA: TGTGCCAGCAGTGACTCGACAGGGGGCGGCTACACCTTC. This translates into CASSDSTGGGYTF.

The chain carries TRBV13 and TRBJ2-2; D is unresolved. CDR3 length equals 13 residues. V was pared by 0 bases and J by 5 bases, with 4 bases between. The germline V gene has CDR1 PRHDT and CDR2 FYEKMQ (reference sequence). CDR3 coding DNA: TGTGCCAGCAGCTTAGGCGAGACCGGGGAGCTGTTTTTT. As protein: CASSLGETGELFF.

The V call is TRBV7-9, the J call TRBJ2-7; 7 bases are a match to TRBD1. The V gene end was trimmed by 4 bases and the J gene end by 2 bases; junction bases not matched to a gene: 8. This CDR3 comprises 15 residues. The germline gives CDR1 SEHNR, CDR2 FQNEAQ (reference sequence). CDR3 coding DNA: TGTGCCAGCAGCTGGGCAAGGGACAGAGCCTACGAGCAGTACTTC. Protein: CASSWARDRAYEQYF.